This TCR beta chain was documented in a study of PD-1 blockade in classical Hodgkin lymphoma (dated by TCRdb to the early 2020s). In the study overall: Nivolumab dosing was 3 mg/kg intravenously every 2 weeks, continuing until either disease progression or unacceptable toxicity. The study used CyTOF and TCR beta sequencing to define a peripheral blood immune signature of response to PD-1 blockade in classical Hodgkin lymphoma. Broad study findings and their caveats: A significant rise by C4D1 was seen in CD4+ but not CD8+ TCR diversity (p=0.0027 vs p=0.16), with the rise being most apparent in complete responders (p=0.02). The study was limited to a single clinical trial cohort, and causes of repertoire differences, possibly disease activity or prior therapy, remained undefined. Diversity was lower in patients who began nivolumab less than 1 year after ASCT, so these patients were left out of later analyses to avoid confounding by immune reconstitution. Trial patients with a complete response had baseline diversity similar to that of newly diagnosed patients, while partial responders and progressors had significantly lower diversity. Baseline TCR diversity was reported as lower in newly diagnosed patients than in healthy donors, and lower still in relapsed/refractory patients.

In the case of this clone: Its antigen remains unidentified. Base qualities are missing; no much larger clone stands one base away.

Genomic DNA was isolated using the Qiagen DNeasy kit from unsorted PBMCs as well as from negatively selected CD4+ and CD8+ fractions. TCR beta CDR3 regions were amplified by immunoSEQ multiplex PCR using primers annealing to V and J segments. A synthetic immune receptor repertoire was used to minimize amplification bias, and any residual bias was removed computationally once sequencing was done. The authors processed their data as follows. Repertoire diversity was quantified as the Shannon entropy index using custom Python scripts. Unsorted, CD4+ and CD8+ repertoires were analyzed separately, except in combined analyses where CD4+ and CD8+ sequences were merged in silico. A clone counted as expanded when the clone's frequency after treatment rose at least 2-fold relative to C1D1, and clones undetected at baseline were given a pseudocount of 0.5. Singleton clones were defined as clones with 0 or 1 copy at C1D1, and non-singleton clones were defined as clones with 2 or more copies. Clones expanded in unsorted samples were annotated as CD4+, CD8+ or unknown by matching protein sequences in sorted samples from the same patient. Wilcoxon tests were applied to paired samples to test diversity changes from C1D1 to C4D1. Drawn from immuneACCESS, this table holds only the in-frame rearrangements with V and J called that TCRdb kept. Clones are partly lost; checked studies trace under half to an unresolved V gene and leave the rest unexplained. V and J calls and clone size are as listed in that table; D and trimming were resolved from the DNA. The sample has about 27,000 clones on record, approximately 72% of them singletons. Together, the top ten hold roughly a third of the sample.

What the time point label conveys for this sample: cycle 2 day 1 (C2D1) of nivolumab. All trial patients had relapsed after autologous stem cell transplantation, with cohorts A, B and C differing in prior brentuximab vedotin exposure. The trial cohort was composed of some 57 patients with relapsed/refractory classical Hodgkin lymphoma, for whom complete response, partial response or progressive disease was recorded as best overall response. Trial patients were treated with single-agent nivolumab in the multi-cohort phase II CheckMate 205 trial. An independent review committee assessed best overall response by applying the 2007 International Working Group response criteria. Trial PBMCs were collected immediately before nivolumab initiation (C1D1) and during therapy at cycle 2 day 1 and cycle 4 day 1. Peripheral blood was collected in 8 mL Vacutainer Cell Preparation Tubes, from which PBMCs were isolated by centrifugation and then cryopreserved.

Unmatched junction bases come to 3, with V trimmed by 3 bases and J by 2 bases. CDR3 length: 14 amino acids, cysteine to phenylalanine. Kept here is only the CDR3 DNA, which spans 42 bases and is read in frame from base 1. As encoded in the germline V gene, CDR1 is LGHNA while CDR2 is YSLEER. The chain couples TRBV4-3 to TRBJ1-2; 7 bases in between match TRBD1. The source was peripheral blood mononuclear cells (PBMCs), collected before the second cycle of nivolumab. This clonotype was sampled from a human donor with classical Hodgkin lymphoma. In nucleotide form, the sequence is TGCGCCAGCAGCCAGGAGACAGGGAACTATGGCTACACCTTC. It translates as CASSQETGNYGYTF.